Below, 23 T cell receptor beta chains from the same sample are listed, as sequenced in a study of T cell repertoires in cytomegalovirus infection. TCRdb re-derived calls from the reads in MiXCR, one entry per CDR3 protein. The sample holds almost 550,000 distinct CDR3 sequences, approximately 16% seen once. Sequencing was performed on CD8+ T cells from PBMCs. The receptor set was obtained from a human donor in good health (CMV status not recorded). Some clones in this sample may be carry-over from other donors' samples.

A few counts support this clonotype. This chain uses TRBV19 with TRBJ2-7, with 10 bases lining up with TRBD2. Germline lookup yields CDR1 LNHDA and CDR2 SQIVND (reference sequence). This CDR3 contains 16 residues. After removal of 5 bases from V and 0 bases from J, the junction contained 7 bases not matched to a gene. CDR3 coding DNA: TGTGCCAGTAGTCACGGACTAGCGGAGACCTCCTACGAGCAGTACTTC. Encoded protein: CASSHGLAETSYEQYF.

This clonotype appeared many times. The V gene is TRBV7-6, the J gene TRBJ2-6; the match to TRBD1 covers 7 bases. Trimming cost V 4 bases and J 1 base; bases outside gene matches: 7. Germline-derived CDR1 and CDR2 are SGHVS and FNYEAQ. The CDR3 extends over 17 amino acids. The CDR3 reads CASSSDRDASGANVLTF. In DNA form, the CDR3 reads TGTGCCAGCAGCTCAGACAGGGATGCTTCTGGGGCCAACGTCCTGACTTTC.

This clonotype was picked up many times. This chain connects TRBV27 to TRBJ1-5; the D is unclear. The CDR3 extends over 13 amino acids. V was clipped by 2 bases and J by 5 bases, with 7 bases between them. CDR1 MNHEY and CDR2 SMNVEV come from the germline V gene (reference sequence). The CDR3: CASSLIIDQPQHF. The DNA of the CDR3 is TGTGCCAGCAGTTTAATCATTGATCAGCCCCAGCATTTT.

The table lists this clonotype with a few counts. The CDR3 sequence is CASSQGKRGYQETQYF. The CDR3 bases are TGTGCCAGCAGCCAAGGAAAGCGGGGATACCAAGAGACCCAGTACTTC. The chain uses TRBV14 and TRBJ2-5; TRBD2 aligns across 7 bases. With V trimmed by 1 base and J by 0 bases, 5 bases remained unmatched. The germline gives CDR1 SGHDN, CDR2 FVKESK. The CDR3 length is 16 residues.

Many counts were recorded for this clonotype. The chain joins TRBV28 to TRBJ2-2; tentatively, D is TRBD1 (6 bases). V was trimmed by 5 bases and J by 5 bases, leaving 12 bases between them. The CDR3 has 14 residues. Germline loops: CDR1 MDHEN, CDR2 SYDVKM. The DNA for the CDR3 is TGTGCCAGCAGTCCCCGACAGGAAACCGGGGAGCTGTTTTTT. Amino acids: CASSPRQETGELFF. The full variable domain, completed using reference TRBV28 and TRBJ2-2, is DVKVTQSSRYLVKRTGEKVFLECVQDMDHENMFWYRQDPGLGLRLIYFSYDVKMKEKGDIPEGYSVSREKKERFSLILESASTNQTSMYLCASSPRQETGELFFGEGSRLTVL.

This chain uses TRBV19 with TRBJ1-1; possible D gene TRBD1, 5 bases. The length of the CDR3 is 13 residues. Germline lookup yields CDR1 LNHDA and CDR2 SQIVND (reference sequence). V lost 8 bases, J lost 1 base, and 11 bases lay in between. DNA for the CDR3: TGTGCCAGTGGACACGCCGAGAACACTGAAGCTTTCTTT. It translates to CASGHAENTEAFF.

Written as DNA, the CDR3 is TGTGCCATCAGTGAGTCCTCCCGGACCGGGATGGCCTCAGATACGCAGTATTTT. Translating gives CAISESSRTGMASDTQYF. The chain has TRBV10-3 and TRBJ2-3; D is perhaps TRBD2 (5 bases). The CDR3 extends over 18 amino acids. Trimming took off 0 bases at V and 4 bases at J, with 20 bases between the two ends. The V gene's germline CDR1 is ENHRY and CDR2 SYGVKD.

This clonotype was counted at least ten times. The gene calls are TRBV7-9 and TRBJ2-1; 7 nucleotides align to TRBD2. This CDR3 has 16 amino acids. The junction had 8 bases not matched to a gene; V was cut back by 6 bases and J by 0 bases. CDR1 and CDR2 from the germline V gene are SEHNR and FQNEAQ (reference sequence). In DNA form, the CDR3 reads TGTGCCAGCAGGTCACCTAGCGGTAGCTCCTACAATGAGCAGTTCTTC. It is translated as CASRSPSGSSYNEQFF.

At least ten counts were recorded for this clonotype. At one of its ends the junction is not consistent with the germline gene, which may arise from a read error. The CDR3 DNA is TGTGCCAGCGGGGGGTCCAGACAGGGATTGGTCTTC. Amino acid sequence: CASGGSRQGLVF. The V and J genes are TRBV2 and TRBJ2-1; a weak D match, TRBD1 (7 bases). This CDR3 spans 12 amino acids. Germline assignment: CDR1 SNHLY and CDR2 FYNNEI.

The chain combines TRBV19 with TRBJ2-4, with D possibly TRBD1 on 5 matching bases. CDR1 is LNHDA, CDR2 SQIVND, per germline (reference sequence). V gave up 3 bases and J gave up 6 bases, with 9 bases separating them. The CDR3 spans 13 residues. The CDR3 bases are TGTGCCAGTAGTATTCAAGGGGTAAACATTCAGTACTTC. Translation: CASSIQGVNIQYF.

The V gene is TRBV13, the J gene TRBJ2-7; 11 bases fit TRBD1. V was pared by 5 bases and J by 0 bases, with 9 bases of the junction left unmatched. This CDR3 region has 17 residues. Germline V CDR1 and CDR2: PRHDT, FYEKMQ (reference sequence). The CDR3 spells CASSQDRGLERSYEQYF. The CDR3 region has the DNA TGTGCCAGCAGCCAGGACAGGGGGCTAGAACGCTCCTACGAGCAGTACTTC.

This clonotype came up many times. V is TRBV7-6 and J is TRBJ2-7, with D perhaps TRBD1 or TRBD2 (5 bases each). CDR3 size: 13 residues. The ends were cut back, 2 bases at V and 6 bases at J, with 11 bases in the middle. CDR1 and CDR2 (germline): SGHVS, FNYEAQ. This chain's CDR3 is CASSLPGPPEQYF. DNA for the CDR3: TGTGCCAGCAGCTTACCGGGACCCCCCGAGCAGTACTTC.

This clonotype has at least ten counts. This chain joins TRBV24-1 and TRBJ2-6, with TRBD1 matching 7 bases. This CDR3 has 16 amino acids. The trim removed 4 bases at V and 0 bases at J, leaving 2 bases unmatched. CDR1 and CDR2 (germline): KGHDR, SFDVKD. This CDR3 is CATSDWDSSGANVLTF. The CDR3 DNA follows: TGTGCCACCAGTGACTGGGACAGCTCTGGGGCCAACGTCCTGACTTTC.

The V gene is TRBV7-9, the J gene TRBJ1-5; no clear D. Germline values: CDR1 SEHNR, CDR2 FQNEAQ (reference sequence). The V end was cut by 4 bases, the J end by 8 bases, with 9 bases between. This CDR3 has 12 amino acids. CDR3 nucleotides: TGTGCCAGCAGCTCCAACGTGGAGCCCCAGCATTTT. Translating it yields CASSSNVEPQHF.

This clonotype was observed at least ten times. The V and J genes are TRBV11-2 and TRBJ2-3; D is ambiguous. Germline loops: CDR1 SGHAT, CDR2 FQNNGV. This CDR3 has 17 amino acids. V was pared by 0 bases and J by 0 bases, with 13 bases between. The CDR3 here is CASSLDPPTRSTDTQYF. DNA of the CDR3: TGTGCCAGCAGCTTAGATCCCCCGACCCGTAGCACAGATACGCAGTATTTT.

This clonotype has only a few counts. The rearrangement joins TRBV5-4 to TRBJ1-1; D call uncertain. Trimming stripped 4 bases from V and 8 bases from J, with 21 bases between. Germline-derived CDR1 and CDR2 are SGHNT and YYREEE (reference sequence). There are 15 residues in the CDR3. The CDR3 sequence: CASSGDRASSLEAFF. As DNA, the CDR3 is TGTGCCAGCAGCGGCGACCGCGCGTCGTCCTTAGAAGCTTTCTTT.

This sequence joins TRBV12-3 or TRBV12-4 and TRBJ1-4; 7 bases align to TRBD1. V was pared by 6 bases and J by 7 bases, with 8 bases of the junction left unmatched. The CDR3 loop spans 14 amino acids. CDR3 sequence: CASRSYDRAEKLFF. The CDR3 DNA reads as TGTGCCAGCAGGAGTTACGACAGGGCTGAAAAACTGTTTTTT.

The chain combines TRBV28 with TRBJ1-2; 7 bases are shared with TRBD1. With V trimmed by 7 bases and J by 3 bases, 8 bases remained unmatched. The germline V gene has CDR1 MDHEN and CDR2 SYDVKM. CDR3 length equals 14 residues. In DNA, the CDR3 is TGTGCCAGCAAAGGGCAGGGGGTTTACTATGGCTACACCTTC. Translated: CASKGQGVYYGYTF.

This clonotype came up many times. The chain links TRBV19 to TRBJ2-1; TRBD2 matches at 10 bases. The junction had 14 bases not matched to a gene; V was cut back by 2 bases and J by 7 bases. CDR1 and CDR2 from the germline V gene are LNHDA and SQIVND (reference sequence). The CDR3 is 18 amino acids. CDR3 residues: CASSIRLAGASRLNEQFF. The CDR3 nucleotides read TGTGCCAGTAGTATACGGCTAGCGGGGGCCTCGAGGTTAAATGAGCAGTTCTTC.

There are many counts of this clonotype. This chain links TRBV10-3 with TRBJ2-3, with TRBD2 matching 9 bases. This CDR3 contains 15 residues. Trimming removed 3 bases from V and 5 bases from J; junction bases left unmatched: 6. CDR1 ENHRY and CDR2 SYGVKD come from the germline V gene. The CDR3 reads CAISDQRGAGDTQYF. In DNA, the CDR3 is TGTGCCATCAGTGATCAGCGGGGGGCCGGAGATACGCAGTATTTT.

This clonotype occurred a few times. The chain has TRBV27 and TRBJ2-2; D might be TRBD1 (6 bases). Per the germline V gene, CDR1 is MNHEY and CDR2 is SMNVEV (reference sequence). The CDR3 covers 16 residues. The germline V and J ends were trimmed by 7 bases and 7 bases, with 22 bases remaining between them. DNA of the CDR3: TGTGCCAGCACCACGACAGGTCTCGGCCCCCACGGGGAGCTGTTTTTT. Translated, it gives CASTTTGLGPHGELFF.

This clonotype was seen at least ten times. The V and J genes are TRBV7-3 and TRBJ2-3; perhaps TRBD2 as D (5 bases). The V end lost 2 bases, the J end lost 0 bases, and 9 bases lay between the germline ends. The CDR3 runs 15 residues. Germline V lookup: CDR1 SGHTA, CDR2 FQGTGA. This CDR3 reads CASSLQRTSTDTQYF. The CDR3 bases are TGTGCCAGCAGCTTACAGCGGACTAGCACAGATACGCAGTATTTT.

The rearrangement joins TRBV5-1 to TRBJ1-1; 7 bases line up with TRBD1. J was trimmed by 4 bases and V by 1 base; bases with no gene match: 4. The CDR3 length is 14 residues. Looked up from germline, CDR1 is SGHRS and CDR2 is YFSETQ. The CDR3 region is CASSLLGDSTEAFF. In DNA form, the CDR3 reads TGCGCCAGCAGCTTGCTCGGGGACAGCACTGAAGCTTTCTTT.